Reported below is one T cell receptor beta chain. Antigen unknown. This record comes from a study of cytomegalovirus exposure and HLA in healthy donors. Overall study findings and caveats: CMV antigen specificity was confirmed in vitro for three CMV-associated chains. The study put roughly 160 TCR beta chains on its list as cytomegalovirus-associated. While the bulk of TCR sequences proved rare, some public TCRs turned up in many donors. According to reports, the classifier identified cytomegalovirus status with high specificity and sensitivity.

Clones were read by immunoSEQ multiplex PCR, and TCRdb kept only the in-frame ones, dropping some. This sample carries around 200,000 clones, around 81% of them seen once, and the ten largest clones take 2.5% to 3.5%. Germline CDR1 is SNHLY and CDR2 is FYNNEI. The CDR3 loop spans 15 amino acids. Trimming shortened V by 6 bases and J by 1 base, and 13 bases separated the two germline ends. The chain joins TRBV2 to TRBJ2-1, with D possibly being TRBD2 (6 bases). The receptor's source is a woman younger than 30 in good health and CMV-seropositive. Sequencing used PBMCs. CDR3 loop: CASSGGRGSYNEQFF. The DNA of the CDR3 is TGTGCCAGCAGCGGGGGACGAGGGTCCTACAATGAGCAGTTCTTC.